Here is one T cell receptor beta chain with its context. Other DNA sequences of this sample code for an identical CDR3. This specimen belongs to a study of control samples from healthy donors and cancer patients. The CDR3 is 14 amino acids. The germline CDR1 and CDR2 sequences are SGDLS and YYNGEE. Trimming stripped 0 bases from V and 1 base from J, with 4 bases between. Repertoires were generated with immunoSEQ multiplex PCR, while TCRdb's copy carries only in-frame clones and drops some. The table has over 150,000 clones, 94% seen once. V usage is TRBV9 and J usage is TRBJ2-2; D is unclear. The TCR sequence derives from a woman between 18 and 29 years old in good health. Sample: blood. The CDR3 loop reads CASSVAGNTGELFF. In DNA, the CDR3 is TGTGCCAGCAGCGTAGCAGGGAACACCGGGGAGCTGTTTTTT.